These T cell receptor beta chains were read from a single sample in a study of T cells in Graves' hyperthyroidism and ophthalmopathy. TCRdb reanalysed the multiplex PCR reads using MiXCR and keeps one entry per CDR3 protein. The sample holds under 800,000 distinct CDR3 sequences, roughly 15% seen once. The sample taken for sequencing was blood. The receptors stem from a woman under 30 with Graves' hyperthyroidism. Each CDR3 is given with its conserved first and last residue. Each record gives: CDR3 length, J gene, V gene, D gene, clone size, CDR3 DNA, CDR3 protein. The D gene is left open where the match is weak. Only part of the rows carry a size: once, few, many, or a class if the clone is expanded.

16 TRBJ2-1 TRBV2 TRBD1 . TGTGCCAGCATCTACTCAGGGGGCCCTTCCTACAATGAGCAGTTCTTC CASIYSGGPSYNEQFF
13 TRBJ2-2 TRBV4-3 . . TGCGCCAGCAGCCAAGCCGAGGCCCGGGAGCTGTTTTTT CASSQAEARELFF
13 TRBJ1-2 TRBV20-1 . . TGCAGTGCTAGAGCTGCGGGGGCGCGCGGCTACACCTTC CSARAAGARGYTF
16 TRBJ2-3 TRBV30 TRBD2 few TGTGCCTGGAGTGCGTTGGGACTAGCGGACACGGATACGCAGTATTTT CAWSALGLADTDTQYF
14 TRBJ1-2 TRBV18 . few TGTGCCAGCTCACCAAAGACAGCTCCTCGAGGTTGGACCTTC CASSPKTAPRGWTF
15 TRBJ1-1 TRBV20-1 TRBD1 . TGCAGTGCTAGAGCCTTCGGACAGGGGGACACTGGAGCTTTCTTT CSARAFGQGDTGAFF
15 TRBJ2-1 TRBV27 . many TGTGCCAGCACTTTGGGGCCTACTCCATCCAATGAGCAGTTCTTC CASTLGPTPSNEQFF
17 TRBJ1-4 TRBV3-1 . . TGTGCCAGCAGCCAAGATTCTCCGGGTCAGACTAATGAAAAACTGTTTTTT CASSQDSPGQTNEKLFF
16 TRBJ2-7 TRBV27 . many TGTGCCAGCAGTTTGTCGTATGACGGGATCCAATACGAGCAGTACTTC CASSLSYDGIQYEQYF
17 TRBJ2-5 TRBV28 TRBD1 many TGTGCCAGCAGCCAGTACGGACAGGGGATCCGCCAAGAGACCCAGTACTTC CASSQYGQGIRQETQYF
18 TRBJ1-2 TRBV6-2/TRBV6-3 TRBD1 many TGTGCCAGCAGACGGGCCGGGACAGGGGGCTTCGGAGGCCGTGGCTACACCTTC CASRRAGTGGFGGRGYTF
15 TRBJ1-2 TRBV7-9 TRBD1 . TGTGCCAGCAGCTTGTTGGGACAGCTTGGGGATGGCTACACCTTC CASSLLGQLGDGYTF
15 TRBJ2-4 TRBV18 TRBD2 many TGTGCCAGCTCACAGGGACTAGCGGGATTGAACATTCAGTACTTC CASSQGLAGLNIQYF
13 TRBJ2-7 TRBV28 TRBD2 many TGTGCCTCCTTCGGGGGAGGGTTTTACGAGCAGTACTTC CASFGGGFYEQYF
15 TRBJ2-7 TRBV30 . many TGTGCCTGGAGCTTCGAGGCGGTGAGCTCCTACGAGCAGTACTTC CAWSFEAVSSYEQYF
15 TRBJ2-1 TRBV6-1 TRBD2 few TGTGCCAGCAGTTCGGGACTAGCGGGTGGTAGTGAGCAGTTCTTC CASSSGLAGGSEQFF
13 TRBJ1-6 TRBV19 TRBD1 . TGTGCCAGTACTATAAAACAGGGGAACCCTCTCCACTTT CASTIKQGNPLHF
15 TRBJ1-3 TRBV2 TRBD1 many TGTGCCAGCAGTACTACAGGGGGCAAAGGGAACACCATATATTTT CASSTTGGKGNTIYF
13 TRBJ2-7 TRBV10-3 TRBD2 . TGTGCCATTGCCGGGACTAGCTTAGACGAGCAGTACTTC CAIAGTSLDEQYF
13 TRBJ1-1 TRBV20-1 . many TGCAGTGCTAGTTCCGGCGCGGACACTGAAGCTTTCTTT CSASSGADTEAFF
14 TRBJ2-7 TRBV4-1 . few TGCGCCAGCAGCCAAGGCCCGGACTACCGCGAGCAGTACTTC CASSQGPDYREQYF
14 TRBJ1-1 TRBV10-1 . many TGCGCCAGCAGTGAGGCGGGGGCCAACACTGAAGCTTTCTTT CASSEAGANTEAFF
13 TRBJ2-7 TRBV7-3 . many TGTGCCAGCAGCTTACAGGGGGGGGACGAGCAGTACTTC CASSLQGGDEQYF
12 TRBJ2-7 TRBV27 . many TGTGCCAGCGGTCCCAGGGAGTACGAGCAGTACTTC CASGPREYEQYF
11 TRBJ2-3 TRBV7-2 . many TGTGCCAGCAGTAGGGTTAATACGCAGTATTTT CASSRVNTQYF
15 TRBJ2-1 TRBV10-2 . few TGCGCCAGCACCCAGACTCCTAGCTCCTACAATGAGCAGTTCTTC CASTQTPSSYNEQFF
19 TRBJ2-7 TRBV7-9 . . TGTGCCAGCAGCTTAGGGGGAGAGGTTTCGAATAGGGGTCTTTACGAGCAGTACTTC CASSLGGEVSNRGLYEQYF
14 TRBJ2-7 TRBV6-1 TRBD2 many TGTGCCAGCAGACAAGGACTAGCGGGAGACGAGCAGTACTTC CASRQGLAGDEQYF
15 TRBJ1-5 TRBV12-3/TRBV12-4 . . TGTGCCAGCAGTTTCGGACGCACGGGCAATCAGCCCCAGCATTTT CASSFGRTGNQPQHF
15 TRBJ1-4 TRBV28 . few TGTGCCAGCGGACGACTAAGCGGCCGGAGCGAAAAACTGTTTTTT CASGRLSGRSEKLFF
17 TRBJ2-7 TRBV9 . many TGTGCCAGCAGCGTAGGGCTAGGAGGGAGTACTATGAACGAGCAGTACTTC CASSVGLGGSTMNEQYF
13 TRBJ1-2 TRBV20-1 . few TGCAGTGCTAGCGCAGCGGGGGACTATGGCTACACCTTC CSASAAGDYGYTF
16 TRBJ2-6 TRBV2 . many TGTGCCAGCAGTGATGGCAGTATCTCTGGGGCCAACGTCCTGACTTTC CASSDGSISGANVLTF
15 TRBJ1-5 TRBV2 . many TGTGCCAGCAGTGTTGGGGAGTATAGCAATCAGCCCCAGCATTTT CASSVGEYSNQPQHF
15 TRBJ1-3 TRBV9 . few TGTGCCAGCAGCGGGGAGGCAGGGTCTGGAAACACCATATATTTT CASSGEAGSGNTIYF
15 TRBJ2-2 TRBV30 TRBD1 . TGTGCCTGGACAGGACAGGGGGGAAGCACCGGGGAGCTGTTTTTT CAWTGQGGSTGELFF
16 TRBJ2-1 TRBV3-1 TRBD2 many TGTGCCAGCAGTCCTCGGACTAGCGGTTCCTACAATGAGCAGTTCTTC CASSPRTSGSYNEQFF
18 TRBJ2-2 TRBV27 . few TGTGCCAGCAGTTTATTGTCAGGCAGGGGCCTGAACACCGGGGAGCTGTTTTTT CASSLLSGRGLNTGELFF
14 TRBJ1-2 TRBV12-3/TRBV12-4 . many TGTGCCAGCAGTTTACAGGAGACTAACTATGGCTACACCTTC CASSLQETNYGYTF
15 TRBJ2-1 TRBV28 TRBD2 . TGTGCCAGCAGACTGACTAGCGGGAGGGGGGCTGAGCAGTTCTTC CASRLTSGRGAEQFF
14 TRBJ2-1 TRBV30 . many TGTGCCTGGAGTGTACTGCCACCCCCCAATGAGCAGTTCTTC CAWSVLPPPNEQFF
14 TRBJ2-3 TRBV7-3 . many TGTGCCAGCAGCTTAGGACTATTTGCAGATACGCAGTATTTT CASSLGLFADTQYF
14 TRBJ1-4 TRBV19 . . TGTGCCAGTACCGGAGGGAGGGCGGATGAAAAACTGTTTTTT CASTGGRADEKLFF
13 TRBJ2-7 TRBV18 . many TGTGCCAGCTCACCGGGACTCTCCGGCGAGCAGTACTTC CASSPGLSGEQYF
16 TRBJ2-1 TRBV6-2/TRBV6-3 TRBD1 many TGTGCCAGCAGTTATCGCCCGGGACAGGGGTACAATGAGCAGTTCTTC CASSYRPGQGYNEQFF
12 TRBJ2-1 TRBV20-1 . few TGCAGTGCTAGTCACAGGGCAAATGAGCAGTTCTTC CSASHRANEQFF
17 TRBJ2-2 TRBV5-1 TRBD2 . TGCGCCAGCAGCTTCGGGACTCTAGCGGGATTCACCGGGGAGCTGTTTTTT CASSFGTLAGFTGELFF
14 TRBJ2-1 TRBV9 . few TGTGCCAGCAACTCCGGGCCTGACCACAATGAGCAGTTCTTC CASNSGPDHNEQFF
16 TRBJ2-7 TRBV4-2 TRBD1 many TGTGCCAGCAGCCAAGCTGGACAGGGGGCCAACTACGAGCAGTACTTC CASSQAGQGANYEQYF
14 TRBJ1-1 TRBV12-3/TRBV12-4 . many TGTGCCAGCAGTTTTCCAGGGGCCATTACTGAAGCTTTCTTT CASSFPGAITEAFF
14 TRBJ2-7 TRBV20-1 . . TGCAGTGCTAGAAGTCCTGTGACAGATTACGAGCAGTACTTC CSARSPVTDYEQYF
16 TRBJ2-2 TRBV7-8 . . TGTGCCAGCAGCTTAAAAGCCGGGACAACCACCGGGGAGCTGTTTTTT CASSLKAGTTTGELFF
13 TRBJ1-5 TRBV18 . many TGTGCCAGCTCACCAAGACAGACTCAGCCCCAGCATTTT CASSPRQTQPQHF
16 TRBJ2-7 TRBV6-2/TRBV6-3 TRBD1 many TGTGCCAGCAGTTTACGGGGACAGGCATTGTCCTACGAGCAGTACTTC CASSLRGQALSYEQYF
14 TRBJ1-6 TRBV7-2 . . TGTGCCAGCAGCTCTGGGACCTTTAATTCACCCCTCCACTTT CASSSGTFNSPLHF
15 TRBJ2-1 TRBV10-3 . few TGTGCCATCAGTGAACTGGCGGGTACAAACAATGAGCAGTTCTTC CAISELAGTNNEQFF
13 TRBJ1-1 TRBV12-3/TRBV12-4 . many TGTGCCAGCAAACCGGGACATTACACTGAAGCTTTCTTT CASKPGHYTEAFF
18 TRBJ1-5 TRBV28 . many TGTGCCAGCTCCTGGACCCCGAAATCATATGTCGCGGATCAGCCCCAGCATTTT CASSWTPKSYVADQPQHF
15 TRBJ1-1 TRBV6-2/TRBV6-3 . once TGTGCCAGCAGTTACTCGAACTCGGGGTACACTGAAGCTTTCTTT CASSYSNSGYTEAFF
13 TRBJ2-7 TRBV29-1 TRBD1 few TGCAGCCCGCGGACAGGGTGTTCCTCCGAGCAGTACTTC CSPRTGCSSEQYF